This note documents a single T cell receptor (beta chain) sequence. No antigen is known for it. Produced via immunoSEQ multiplex PCR; TCRdb's table is partial and in-frame only. The data show about 27,000 clones, with 82% seen just once and 1.5% to 2% held by the top ten. Time point meaning: peripheral blood 6 weeks after treatment start. The study enrolled patients with locally advanced or metastatic urothelial carcinoma. The data originate from a study of PD-L1 blockade in urothelial cancer. Whole-study context: Prior chemotherapy regimens per patient numbered 0 to 3. Study findings and constraints: Clones that were tumor-associated expanded more in the blood of durable-benefit patients at 3 weeks.

This CDR3 is 14 amino acids long. Trimming removed 4 bases from V and 7 bases from J; junction bases left unmatched: 10. Germline CDR1 reads SGHTA; CDR2 reads FQGNSA. The input for sequencing was PBMCs, taken around atezolizumab (anti-PD-L1) treatment. The clonotype originates from a man in his 70s with urothelial cancer. The chain is built from TRBV7-2 and TRBJ2-7; 7 bases are a match to TRBD2. The DNA of the CDR3 is TGTGCCAGCAGCTCCCGTGGCGGGAGACGTGAGCAGTACTTC. Translation gives CASSSRGGRREQYF.